A selection of T cell receptor beta chains follows, all from one sample in a study of cytomegalovirus exposure and HLA in healthy donors. The method was immunoSEQ multiplex PCR; TCRdb's version includes in-frame clones alone and lacks a portion of them. The sample includes around 190,000 clones, roughly 72% of them seen just once. The specimen sequenced was PBMCs. These receptors all come from a man between 25 and 39 years old in good health and CMV-seronegative. The CDR3 runs from the conserved cysteine through the conserved F or W. D genes are given only for firm matches. Clone size appears in some rows only: once, few, many, or a class for an expanded clone.

V gene,J gene,D gene,CDR3 length,clone size,CDR3 protein,CDR3 DNA
TRBV6-5,TRBJ2-1,TRBD1,12,NA,CASSPGTAEQFF,TGTGCCAGCAGCCCTGGGACAGCCGAGCAGTTCTTC
TRBV5-1,TRBJ2-3,TRBD1,14,once,CASSFRGPADTQYF,TGCGCCAGCAGCTTCAGGGGGCCGGCAGATACGCAGTATTTT
TRBV28,TRBJ2-2,TRBD1,15,few,CASSTGTGEAGELFF,TGTGCCAGCAGTACCGGGACAGGGGAGGCCGGGGAGCTGTTTTTT
TRBV6-1,TRBJ2-7,TRBD1,15,NA,CASTSGQGYSYEQYF,TGTGCCAGCACCTCCGGACAGGGATACTCCTACGAGCAGTACTTC
TRBV6-1,TRBJ2-1,TRBD2,19,few,CASSEDGTSGNPSYNEQFF,TGTGCCAGCAGTGAAGACGGGACTAGCGGGAACCCCTCCTACAATGAGCAGTTCTTC
TRBV9,TRBJ2-5,NA,17,NA,CASSVGRTVPGQETQYF,TGTGCCAGCAGCGTAGGGAGGACGGTCCCTGGCCAAGAGACCCAGTACTTC
TRBV7-9,TRBJ1-2,TRBD1,14,NA,CASSLFRQGGGYTF,TGTGCCAGCAGCTTATTCCGACAGGGCGGCGGCTACACCTTC
TRBV4-1,TRBJ1-4,TRBD1,15,NA,CASSPGGLTNEKLFF,TGCGCCAGCAGCCCAGGGGGACTTACTAATGAAAAACTGTTTTTT
TRBV5-1,TRBJ1-6,TRBD1,14,NA,CASSLDRGNSPLHF,TGCGCCAGCAGCTTGGACAGGGGTAATTCACCCCTCCACTTT
TRBV7-2,TRBJ2-7,TRBD2,15,NA,CASSLAPAGEYEQYF,TGTGCCAGCAGCTTAGCGCCAGCGGGAGAGTACGAGCAGTACTTC
TRBV11-3,TRBJ1-1,NA,14,NA,CASSLQGMNTEAFF,TGTGCCAGCAGCTTACAGGGAATGAACACTGAAGCTTTCTTT
TRBV7-9,TRBJ1-1,NA,12,few,CASSSGHREAFF,TGTGCCAGCAGCTCCGGACACCGGGAAGCTTTCTTT
TRBV2,TRBJ1-5,TRBD1,15,few,CASSSGQGGNQPQHF,TGTGCCAGCAGTTCTGGACAGGGGGGCAATCAGCCCCAGCATTTT
TRBV29-1,TRBJ2-3,NA,13,few,CSVAEGTTDTQYF,TGCAGCGTTGCCGAGGGGACTACAGATACGCAGTATTTT
TRBV27,TRBJ1-5,NA,17,NA,CASSKNWPGSGVQPQHF,TGTGCCAGCAGTAAGAACTGGCCAGGGTCAGGAGTTCAGCCCCAGCATTTT
TRBV20-1,TRBJ1-2,NA,10,few,CSARVGVVTF,TGCAGTGCTAGAGTGGGAGTTGTCACCTTC
TRBV6-1,TRBJ2-1,NA,16,NA,CASSEAGGLRSNEQFF,TGTGCCAGCAGTGAAGCGGGTGGACTCAGGAGCAATGAGCAGTTCTTC
TRBV28,TRBJ1-6,TRBD1,15,NA,CASSFRDRQFSPLHF,TGCGCCAGCAGTTTCCGGGACAGGCAGTTCTCACCCCTCCACTTT
TRBV10-3,TRBJ1-1,TRBD1,13,NA,CAIAGTRQGEAFF,TGTGCCATCGCGGGGACTCGACAGGGTGAAGCTTTCTTT
TRBV28,TRBJ1-4,TRBD1,18,NA,CASSPLGQLRTGNEKLFF,TGTGCCAGCAGTCCCCTGGGACAGTTGAGAACGGGCAATGAAAAACTGTTTTTT
TRBV11-3,TRBJ2-2,NA,14,NA,CASSFIIREGELFF,TGTGCCAGCAGCTTTATAATCAGGGAAGGCGAGCTGTTTTTT
TRBV15,TRBJ2-7,NA,16,few,CATSPLLGPGEHEQYF,TGTGCCACCAGCCCCTTACTTGGCCCGGGGGAACACGAGCAGTACTTC
TRBV28,TRBJ1-5,TRBD1,17,NA,CASSLRPLDRGSQPQHF,TGTGCCAGCAGTTTACGACCCCTGGACAGGGGGAGTCAGCCCCAGCATTTT
TRBV28,TRBJ1-5,NA,16,few,CASSLSFRVYDQPQHF,TGTGCCAGCAGTTTATCCTTCCGGGTGTATGACCAGCCCCAGCATTTT
TRBV9,TRBJ1-5,TRBD1,14,NA,CASSGQGGNQPQHF,TGTGCCAGCAGCGGACAGGGGGGGAATCAGCCCCAGCATTTT
TRBV11-1,TRBJ2-1,NA,14,few,CASSSGLTRSEQFF,TGTGCCAGCAGCTCCGGACTGACCCGGAGTGAGCAGTTCTTC
TRBV18,TRBJ1-2,TRBD1,15,NA,CASSPPGQGRVGYTF,TGTGCCAGCTCACCACCGGGACAGGGAAGAGTTGGCTACACCTTC
TRBV9,TRBJ1-5,TRBD1,15,NA,CASSVGDRGPQPQHF,TGTGCCAGCAGCGTAGGGGACAGGGGTCCCCAGCCCCAGCATTTT
TRBV11-2,TRBJ1-4,TRBD1,15,once,CASSLGQAENEKLFF,TGTGCCAGCAGCTTGGGACAGGCCGAGAATGAAAAACTGTTTTTT